This T cell receptor (beta chain) was observed in a study of PD-1 and CTLA-4 blockade in melanoma (dated by TCRdb to the early 2020s). At the level of the whole study: The study compared how PD-1 blockade and CTLA-4 blockade affected the melanoma-reactive CD8 T cell response in patients with melanoma.

Preparation of the library involved the immunoSEQ multiplex PCR assay. This is the immuneACCESS table as TCRdb keeps it, with only in-frame sequences that have V and J called. A part of the clones is gone; compared with another copy, unresolved V genes explain less than half, and the rest is unexplained. The sample table holds fewer than 14,000 clones, of which roughly 82% were seen once. The top ten clones comprise 30% to 40% of the sample. The V and J ends are trimmed by 2 bases and 3 bases, leaving 14 bases between them. CDR1 and CDR2 (MNHNS, SASEGT) derive from the germline V gene. Counted from cysteine to phenylalanine, this CDR3 has 15 amino acids. CDR3 DNA is the only sequence kept; it has 45 bases, read in frame from the first base. This clone showed up just once. Its antigen remains unidentified. No base-level quality is on record; no much larger clone is a single base apart.

Sequenced material: CD8+ T cells from peripheral blood, taken from a patient given anti-PD-1 treatment. Rearrangement joined TRBV6-1 to TRBJ2-7; TRBD2 could be the D gene, as 5 bases match. The TCR was taken from a human donor with melanoma. The CDR3 is CASSESAGLYYEQYF. The bases are TGTGCCAGCAGTGAATCCGCGGGCCTCTACTACGAGCAGTACTTC.